These 22 T cell receptor beta chains were sequenced from one sample in a study of blood T cells in healthy people across ages. A second PCR of about 7 to 12 cycles used a sample-barcoded 5' primer and a J-beta primer mix. In TCRdb, the 5' RACE reads were re-called with MiXCR into one record per CDR3 protein. The data show 2 million or so distinct CDR3 sequences, 40% to 55% seen once. What was sequenced was blood. The receptor set was obtained from a woman aged 40 to 50 in good health.

This chain joins TRBV29-1 and TRBJ1-2; possible D gene TRBD1, 6 bases. The germline V and J ends were trimmed by 2 bases and 4 bases, with 14 bases remaining between them. The CDR3 loop spans 14 amino acids. The germline V gene encodes CDR1 SQVTM and CDR2 ANQGSEA. The CDR3 nucleotides read TGCAGCGTTGAATCAGAGGGACAAGTCTATGGCTACACCTTC. Translation gives CSVESEGQVYGYTF.

In its sample, this clonotype was seen many times. The chain is built from TRBV7-2 and TRBJ2-1; possible D gene TRBD1, 6 bases. V lost 2 bases and J lost 1, with 9 bases in between. Germline V lookup: CDR1 SGHTA, CDR2 FQGNSA. The CDR3 length is 15 residues. The CDR3: CASSLTTGSYNEQFF. For the CDR3, the DNA is TGTGCCAGCAGCTTAACAACAGGGTCCTACAATGAGCAGTTCTTC.

This clonotype was found a few times. CDR3 loop: CASSVRWSNQPQHF. The DNA of the CDR3 is TGTGCCAGCAGTGTCCGGTGGAGCAATCAGCCCCAGCATTTT. The chain combines TRBV2 with TRBJ1-5; no clear D. The length of the CDR3 is 14 residues. Germline lookup yields CDR1 SNHLY and CDR2 FYNNEI. V lost 4 bases to trimming and J lost 1 base, with 8 bases between them.

The rearrangement uses TRBV16 and TRBJ2-5; the D gene is possibly TRBD2 (6 bases). The end of the DNA aligns better with TRBJ2-7, so the J call may be wrong. In germline, CDR1 is KGHSY, CDR2 FQNENV. The CDR3 totals 17 residues. DNA for the CDR3: TGTGCCAGCAGCCAATCACGTATTGGGACTTTAACGGGCGAGCAGTACTTC. Translation: CASSQSRIGTLTGEQYF.

The sample holds a few counts of this clonotype. The chain employs TRBV12-3 or TRBV12-4 and TRBJ2-3, with D perhaps TRBD2 (5 bases). Trimming shortened V by 8 bases and J by 2 bases, and 14 bases separated the two germline ends. This CDR3 is built from 14 residues. CDR3 bases: TGTGCCAGCTCAAACCGGGAAAACACAGATACGCAGTATTTT. Translated, it gives CASSNRENTDTQYF.

This clonotype was recorded a few times. Given a much more abundant clone one base away, this may be a read error. The genes are TRBV20-1 and TRBJ2-4; TRBD1 is a possible D gene (6 bases). Trimming pared 7 bases from V and 3 bases from J, leaving 13 bases between. Germline-derived CDR1 and CDR2 are DFQATT and SNEGSKA (reference sequence). CDR3 length equals 13 residues. CDR3 amino acids: CSVDSAIKNIQYF. The CDR3 nucleotides are TGCAGTGTGGACAGCGCAATCAAAAACATTCAGTACTTC.

V usage is TRBV12-3 or TRBV12-4 and J usage is TRBJ2-1, with D perhaps assigned TRBD1 or TRBD2 (5 bases each). This CDR3 has 15 amino acids. Trimming stripped 5 bases from V and 3 bases from J, with 14 bases between. CDR3 loop: CASSLTPRGYNEQFF. CDR3 nucleotide sequence: TGTGCCAGCAGTCTCACCCCGAGGGGCTACAATGAGCAGTTCTTC.

In regard to this clonotype: Germline and junction disagree at one end, which may indicate a read error. The chain links TRBV6-2 or TRBV6-3 to TRBJ2-7; no reliable D call. CDR1 MNHEY and CDR2 SVGEGT come from the germline V gene. This CDR3 has 13 residues. The CDR3 DNA reads TGTGCCGGCAGCCCCAGCGTTAGTTACGAGCAGTACTTC. This gives the protein CAGSPSVSYEQYF.

This clonotype has just a few counts. Since a much larger clone is just one base distant, this may be a read error. The chain combines TRBV6-2 or TRBV6-3 with TRBJ1-2; D uncertain. Germline V gene lookup returns CDR1 MNHEY and CDR2 SVGEGT. The CDR3 loop spans 14 amino acids. Between the trimmed V and J ends, which lost 5 bases and 2 bases, there was a span of 12 bases. This CDR3 is CASSDLGLNYGYTF. The CDR3 region has the DNA TGTGCCAGCAGTGACCTCGGCCTAAACTATGGCTACACCTTC.

This chain connects TRBV11-2 to TRBJ2-7, with D possibly called TRBD1 or TRBD2 (5 bases each). The CDR3 is 16 amino acids. The V gene's germline CDR1 is SGHAT and CDR2 FQNNGV. V shed 5 bases and J shed 2 bases, with 19 bases lying between them. CDR3 region: CASSLGTRTIPYEQYF. The CDR3, as DNA: TGTGCCAGCAGCCTTGGGACCCGGACAATCCCCTACGAGCAGTACTTC.

The CDR3 DNA reads as TGCAGTGCTAGACCTCAACGACAGGGAGGATACTCACCCCTCCACTTT. The encoded protein is CSARPQRQGGYSPLHF. The chain combines TRBV20-1 with TRBJ1-6; 7 bases map to TRBD1. This CDR3 is 16 amino acids long. Germline-derived CDR1 and CDR2 are DFQATT and SNEGSKA (reference sequence). J was trimmed by 10 bases and V by 2 bases; bases with no gene match: 14.

This clonotype has more than one count but fewer than ten. The chain uses TRBV29-1 and TRBJ1-2, with 7 bases aligning to TRBD1. This CDR3 contains 13 residues. From germline, CDR1 is SQVTM and CDR2 ANQGSEA. CDR3 sequence (DNA): TGCAGTGTGATCCGGGACAGTTCTTCTGGCTACACCTTC. Its protein product is CSVIRDSSSGYTF.

The chain recombines TRBV20-1 with TRBJ2-1; 14 nucleotides agree with TRBD2. Germline CDR1 and CDR2: DFQATT and SNEGSKA (reference sequence). CDR3 length: 16 amino acids. The V and J ends lost 6 bases and 0 bases, in that order; junction bases with no gene match: 4. The CDR3 region is CSATGTSGSSYNEQFF. The CDR3 nucleotides are TGCAGTGCCACCGGGACTAGCGGGAGCTCCTACAATGAGCAGTTCTTC.

Points on this clonotype: A read error may produce the germline difference seen at one junction end. The V call is TRBV25-1, the J call TRBJ1-5; a weak D match, TRBD1 (5 bases). The CDR3 covers 13 residues. The germline gives CDR1 MGHDK, CDR2 SYGVNS. The DNA for the CDR3 is TGTGCCAGCAGTCGCAGGGCTGGCCAGCCCCGGCATTTT. Translated: CASSRRAGQPRHF.

The rearrangement links TRBV20-1 to TRBJ1-2; D ambiguous. V was pared by 3 bases and J by 7 bases, with 27 bases between. CDR1 and CDR2 (germline): DFQATT, SNEGSKA (reference sequence). This CDR3 is 17 amino acids long. The CDR3 DNA follows: TGCAGTGCTAGTGCCGGAATAGGCCCGGAACGAGAATCTGGCTACACCTTC. The encoded protein is CSASAGIGPERESGYTF.

V and J are TRBV5-1 and TRBJ2-7, with D tentatively TRBD1 (5 bases). Trimming removed 1 base at V and 3 bases at J, with 14 bases between. This CDR3 has 15 amino acids. CDR1 is SGHRS and CDR2 is YFSETQ in the germline V gene. This chain's CDR3 is CASSLSPDRGYEQYF. DNA for the CDR3: TGCGCCAGCAGCTTGTCCCCCGACAGAGGCTACGAGCAGTACTTC.

This clonotype was found many times. The chain employs TRBV7-2 and TRBJ2-7, with a weak D call TRBD1 (6 bases). Trimming cost V 5 bases and J 7 bases, with 15 bases left between them. Germline V CDR1 and CDR2: SGHTA, FQGNSA. CDR3 length: 13 residues. The CDR3 nucleotides read TGTGCCAGCAGCGTTAGTCAGGGGTCAGAGCAGTACTTC. Translated, it gives CASSVSQGSEQYF.

The V gene is TRBV18, the J gene TRBJ1-2; TRBD1 matches at 8 bases. V dropped 6 bases and J dropped 3; count of bases not matched to a gene: 3. CDR1 and CDR2 from the germline V gene are KGHSH and LQKENI. The CDR3 is 13 residues long. The CDR3 DNA is TGTGCCAGCTCCACACAGGGGGACTATGGCTACACCTTC. Translating it yields CASSTQGDYGYTF.

Only a few counts were recorded for this clonotype. V gene TRBV28 combines with J gene TRBJ2-7, with TRBD1 as a possible D gene (5 bases). V was trimmed by 6 bases and J by 0 bases, leaving 21 bases between them. The CDR3 spans 17 residues. In germline, CDR1 is MDHEN, CDR2 SYDVKM. The CDR3 DNA reads as TGTGCCAGCAGCTTCACTCCGCACAGGTCCAGCTCCTACGAGCAGTACTTC. It codes for CASSFTPHRSSSYEQYF.

This rearrangement joins TRBV20-1 to TRBJ2-3; possible D gene TRBD2, 5 bases. Between the trimmed V and J ends, which lost 7 bases and 3 bases, there was a span of 14 bases. The germline V gene encodes CDR1 DFQATT and CDR2 SNEGSKA (reference sequence). CDR3 length equals 13 residues. This CDR3 is CSVLRGRTDTQYF. DNA for the CDR3: TGCAGTGTTTTACGGGGTAGAACAGATACGCAGTATTTT.

The chain has TRBV10-3 and TRBJ2-1; D is unresolved. The germline gives CDR1 ENHRY, CDR2 SYGVKD. V was shortened by 2 bases and J by 6 bases, with 11 bases between the two germline ends. The CDR3 is 14 amino acids. The CDR3 here is CAISEVSPSNEQFF. The CDR3 DNA sequence: TGTGCCATCAGTGAGGTTAGTCCAAGCAATGAGCAGTTCTTC.

This clonotype showed up just a few times. V and J are TRBV20-1 and TRBJ2-3; tentatively, D is TRBD2 (5 bases). The germline V gene encodes CDR1 DFQATT and CDR2 SNEGSKA (reference sequence). The CDR3 spans 16 residues. Trimming stripped 0 bases from V and 1 base from J, with 14 bases between. The CDR3, as DNA: TGCAGTGCTAGAGACCCCGGACTGGGAGGCACAGATACGCAGTATTTT. This codes for CSARDPGLGGTDTQYF.